Listed below are T cell receptor beta chains from one sample, sequenced in a study of blood T cell repertoires in COVID-19. The protocol was immunoSEQ multiplex PCR, while the TCRdb copy is restricted to in-frame clones and leaves out a portion. The sample contains around 200,000 clones, around 86% of which appear only once. The sequenced sample was peripheral blood. The receptor source for this set is a human donor in a cohort sampled during active COVID-19. Each CDR3 is given with its conserved first and last residue. D genes are given only for firm matches. Rows may omit the clone size; those that give it use once, few, many or a size class.

clone size	D gene	V gene	J gene	CDR3 protein	CDR3 DNA
once	NA	TRBV7-2	TRBJ2-6	CASSFVLSGANVLTF	TGTGCCAGCAGCTTTGTCCTCTCTGGGGCCAACGTCCTGACTTTC
NA	NA	TRBV18	TRBJ1-1	CASSSTGANTEAFF	TGTGCCAGCTCATCGACAGGAGCGAACACTGAAGCTTTCTTT
NA	TRBD2	TRBV5-4	TRBJ2-7	CASSLAGLAGEEQYF	TGTGCCAGCAGCTTGGCCGGACTAGCGGGAGAAGAGCAGTACTTC
NA	TRBD1	TRBV19	TRBJ1-5	CASHREGQYQPQHF	TGTGCCAGTCACCGGGAGGGACAGTATCAGCCCCAGCATTTT
NA	TRBD1	TRBV5-1	TRBJ1-4	CASSFQGQGGNEKLFF	TGCGCCAGCAGCTTCCAAGGACAGGGAGGTAATGAAAAACTGTTTTTT
NA	TRBD1	TRBV7-9	TRBJ2-3	CASSFSPGQSTDTQYF	TGTGCCAGCAGCTTCTCACCGGGACAGTCCACAGATACGCAGTATTTT
NA	TRBD1	TRBV15	TRBJ1-2	CATSIDRGHYYGYTF	TGTGCCACCTCGATAGACAGGGGGCACTACTATGGCTACACCTTC
NA	TRBD1	TRBV7-9	TRBJ1-1	CASSLGQGTEAFF	TGTGCCAGCAGCTTAGGACAGGGAACTGAAGCTTTCTTT
few	NA	TRBV18	TRBJ1-1	CASSLQVMNTEAFF	TGTGCCAGCTCACTACAAGTCATGAACACTGAAGCTTTCTTT
once	NA	TRBV30	TRBJ2-4	CAWSVPRTKNIQYF	TGTGCCTGGAGTGTGCCCAGGACCAAAAACATTCAGTACTTC
NA	TRBD2	TRBV6-5	TRBJ2-3	CASTELAGSTDTQYF	TGTGCCAGCACGGAACTAGCGGGTAGCACAGATACGCAGTATTTT
once	NA	TRBV5-8	TRBJ2-3	CASSLVKRGNIDTQYF	TGTGCCAGCAGCTTGGTAAAAAGAGGGAATATCGATACGCAGTATTTT
NA	NA	TRBV27	TRBJ2-1	CASKKVSRDEQFF	TGTGCCAGCAAAAAGGTATCCCGGGATGAGCAGTTCTTC
NA	TRBD1	TRBV7-9	TRBJ1-5	CASSLTSHRGRGNQPQHF	TGTGCCAGCAGCTTGACTTCCCACAGGGGGCGAGGCAATCAGCCCCAGCATTTT
NA	NA	TRBV27	TRBJ1-6	CASSPKRSDRAGRIHPSTF	NA
NA	TRBD1	TRBV18	TRBJ1-4	CASSLLSRDRGEKLFF	TGTGCCAGCTCCTTACTCAGCCGAGACAGGGGTGAAAAACTGTTTTTT
few	NA	TRBV19	TRBJ1-1	CASSLGVRTEAFF	TGTGCCAGTTCCTTAGGGGTAAGAACTGAAGCTTTCTTT
once	NA	TRBV5-5	TRBJ2-4	CASSSGWAKNIQYF	TGTGCCAGCAGCTCCGGGTGGGCCAAAAACATTCAGTACTTC